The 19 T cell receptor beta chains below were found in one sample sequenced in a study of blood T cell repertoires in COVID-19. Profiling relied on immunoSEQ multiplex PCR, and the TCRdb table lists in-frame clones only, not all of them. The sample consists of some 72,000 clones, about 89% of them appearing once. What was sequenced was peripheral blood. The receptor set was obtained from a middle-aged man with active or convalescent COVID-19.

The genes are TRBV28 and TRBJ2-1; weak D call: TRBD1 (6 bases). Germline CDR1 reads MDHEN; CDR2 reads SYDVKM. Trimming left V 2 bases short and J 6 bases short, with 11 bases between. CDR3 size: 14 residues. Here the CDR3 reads CASSLGGAPNEQFF. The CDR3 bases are TGTGCCAGCAGTTTAGGGGGCGCCCCCAATGAGCAGTTCTTC.

The CDR3 DNA sequence: TGTGCCAGCAGCCCCGACAGGGGGACTGGGGCCAACGTCCTGACTTTC. Translated: CASSPDRGTGANVLTF. The chain recombines TRBV5-4 with TRBJ2-6; 9 bases agree with TRBD1. In germline, CDR1 is SGHNT, CDR2 YYREEE (reference sequence). The J segment lost 2 bases and the V segment lost 4 bases, leaving 4 bases of the junction unmatched. There are 16 residues in the CDR3.

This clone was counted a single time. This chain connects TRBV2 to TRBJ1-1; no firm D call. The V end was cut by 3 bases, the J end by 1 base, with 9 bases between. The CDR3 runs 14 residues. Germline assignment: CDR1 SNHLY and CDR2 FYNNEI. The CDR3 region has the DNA TGTGCCAGCAGTGAGGTGGCAGGGAACACTGAAGCTTTCTTT. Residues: CASSEVAGNTEAFF.

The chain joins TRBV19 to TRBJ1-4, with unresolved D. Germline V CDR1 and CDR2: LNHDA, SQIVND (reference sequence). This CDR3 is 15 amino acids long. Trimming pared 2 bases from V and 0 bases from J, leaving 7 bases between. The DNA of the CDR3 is TGTGCCAGTAGTATAAGAGGCTCAACTAATGAAAAACTGTTTTTT. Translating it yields CASSIRGSTNEKLFF. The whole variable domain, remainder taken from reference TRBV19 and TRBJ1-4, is DGGITQSPKYLFRKEGQNVTLSCEQNLNHDAMYWYRQDPGQGLRLIYYSQIVNDFQKGDIAEGYSVSREKKESFPLTVTSAQKNPTAFYLCASSIRGSTNEKLFFGSGTQLSVL.

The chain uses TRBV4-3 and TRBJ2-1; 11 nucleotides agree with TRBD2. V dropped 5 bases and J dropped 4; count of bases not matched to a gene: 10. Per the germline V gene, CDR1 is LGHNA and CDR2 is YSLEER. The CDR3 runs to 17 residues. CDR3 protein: CASSYQDLAGGYNEQFF. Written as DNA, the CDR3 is TGCGCCAGCAGCTACCAGGACCTAGCGGGGGGATACAATGAGCAGTTCTTC.

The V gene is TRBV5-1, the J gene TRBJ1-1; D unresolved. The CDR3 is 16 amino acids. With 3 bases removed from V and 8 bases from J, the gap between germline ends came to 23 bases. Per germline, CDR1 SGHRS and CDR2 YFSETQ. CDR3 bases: TGCGCCAGCAGCTCAAGGGAGCCTGGTAGGAATGCCGAAGCTTTCTTT. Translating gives CASSSREPGRNAEAFF.

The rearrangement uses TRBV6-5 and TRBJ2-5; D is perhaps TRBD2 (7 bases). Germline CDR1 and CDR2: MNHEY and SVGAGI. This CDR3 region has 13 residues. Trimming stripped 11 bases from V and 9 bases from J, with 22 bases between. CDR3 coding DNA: TGTGCCGGGGAGGGGGGGGACGGCAGTGCCCAGTACTTC. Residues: CAGEGGDGSAQYF.

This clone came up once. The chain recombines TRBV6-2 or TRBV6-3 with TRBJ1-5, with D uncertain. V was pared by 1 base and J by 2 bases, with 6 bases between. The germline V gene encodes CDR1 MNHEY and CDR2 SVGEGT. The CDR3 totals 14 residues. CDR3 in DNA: TGTGCCAGCAGTTACTTAGCGGGCAATCAGCCCCAGCATTTT. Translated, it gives CASSYLAGNQPQHF.

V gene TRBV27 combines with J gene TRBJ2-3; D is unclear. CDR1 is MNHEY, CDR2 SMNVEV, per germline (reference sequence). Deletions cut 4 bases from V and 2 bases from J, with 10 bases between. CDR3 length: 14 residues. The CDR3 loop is CASSSRTNTDTQYF. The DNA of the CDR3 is TGTGCCAGCAGTTCCCGCACTAACACAGATACGCAGTATTTT.

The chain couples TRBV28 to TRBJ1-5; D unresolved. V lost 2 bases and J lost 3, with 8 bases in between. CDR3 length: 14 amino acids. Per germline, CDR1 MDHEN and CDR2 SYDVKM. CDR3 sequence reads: CASSLGGLNQPQHF. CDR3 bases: TGTGCCAGCAGTTTAGGAGGGCTCAATCAGCCCCAGCATTTT.

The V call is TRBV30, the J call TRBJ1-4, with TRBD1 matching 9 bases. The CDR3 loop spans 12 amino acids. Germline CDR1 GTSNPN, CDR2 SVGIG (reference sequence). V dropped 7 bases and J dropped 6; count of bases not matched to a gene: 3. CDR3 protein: CASGQGYEKLFF. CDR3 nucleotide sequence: TGTGCCTCAGGACAGGGGTATGAAAAACTGTTTTTT.

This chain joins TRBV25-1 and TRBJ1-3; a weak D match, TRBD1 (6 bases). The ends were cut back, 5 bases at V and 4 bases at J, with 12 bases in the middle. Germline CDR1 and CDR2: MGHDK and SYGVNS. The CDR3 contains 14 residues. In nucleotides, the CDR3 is TGTGCCAGCAGTACCGACAGGTCCGGAAACACCATATATTTT. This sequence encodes CASSTDRSGNTIYF.

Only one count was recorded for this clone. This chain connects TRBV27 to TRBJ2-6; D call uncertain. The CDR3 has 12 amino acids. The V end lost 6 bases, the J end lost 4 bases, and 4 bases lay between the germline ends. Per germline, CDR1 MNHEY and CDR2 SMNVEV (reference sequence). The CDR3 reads CASSPGANVLTF. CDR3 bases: TGTGCCAGCAGCCCGGGGGCCAACGTCCTGACTTTC.

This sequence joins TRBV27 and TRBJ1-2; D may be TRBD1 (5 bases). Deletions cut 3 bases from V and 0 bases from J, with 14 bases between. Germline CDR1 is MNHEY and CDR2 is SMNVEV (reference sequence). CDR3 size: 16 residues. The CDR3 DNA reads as TGTGCCAGCAGTTTGGTCAGGGCGGAAACTAACTATGGCTACACCTTC. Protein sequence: CASSLVRAETNYGYTF.

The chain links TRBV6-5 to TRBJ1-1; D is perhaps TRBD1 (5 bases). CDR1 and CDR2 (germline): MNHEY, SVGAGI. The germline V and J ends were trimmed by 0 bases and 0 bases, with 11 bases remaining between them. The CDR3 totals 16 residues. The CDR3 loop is CASSYSTGLVNTEAFF. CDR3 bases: TGTGCCAGCAGTTACTCGACGGGACTGGTGAACACTGAAGCTTTCTTT.

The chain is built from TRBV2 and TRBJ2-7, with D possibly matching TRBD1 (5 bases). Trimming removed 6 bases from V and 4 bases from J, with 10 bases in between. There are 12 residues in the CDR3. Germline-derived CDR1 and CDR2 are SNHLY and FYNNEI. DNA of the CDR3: TGTGCCAGCAGGGACACCAAGTACGAGCAGTACTTC. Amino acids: CASRDTKYEQYF.

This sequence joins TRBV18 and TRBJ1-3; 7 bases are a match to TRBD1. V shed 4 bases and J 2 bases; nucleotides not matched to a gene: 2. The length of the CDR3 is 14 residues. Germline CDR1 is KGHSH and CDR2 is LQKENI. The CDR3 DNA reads TGTGCCAGCTCACGACAGGGTACTGGAAACACCATATATTTT. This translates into CASSRQGTGNTIYF.

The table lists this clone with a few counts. The CDR3: CACFINEQFF. The CDR3 bases are TGTGCCTGTTTCATCAATGAGCAGTTCTTC. V usage is TRBV30 and J usage is TRBJ2-1, with D unclear. The germline V and J ends were trimmed by 6 bases and 6 bases, with 6 bases remaining between them. This CDR3 has 10 residues. Germline assignment: CDR1 GTSNPN and CDR2 SVGIG (reference sequence).

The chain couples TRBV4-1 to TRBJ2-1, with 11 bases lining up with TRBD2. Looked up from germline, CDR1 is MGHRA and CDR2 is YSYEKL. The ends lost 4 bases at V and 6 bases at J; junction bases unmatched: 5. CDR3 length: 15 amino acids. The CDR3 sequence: CASSRLSGGANEQFF. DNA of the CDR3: TGCGCCAGCAGCCGACTTAGCGGGGGGGCCAATGAGCAGTTCTTC.